The 30 T cell receptor beta chains given below trace back to one sample, sequenced in a study of T cell changes during pregnancy in multiple sclerosis. Method: immunoSEQ multiplex PCR; TCRdb's copy keeps in-frame clones and lacks some. Among some 93,000 clones listed, roughly nine tenths were seen once. Sequenced here: peripheral blood, sampled after pregnancy. The origin of the receptors is a female donor in good health, enrolled as a control in a pregnancy study.

This rearrangement joins TRBV7-9 to TRBJ2-1; the match to TRBD2 covers 12 bases. This CDR3 region has 18 residues. With 1 base clipped from V and 10 bases from J, the junction kept 14 bases outside the gene matches. CDR1 is SEHNR, CDR2 FQNEAQ, per germline (reference sequence). DNA of the CDR3: TGTGCCAGCAGCTTAGGTGGAGGGGCACTAGCGGGGGGTTGGGAGCAGTTCTTC. This translates into CASSLGGGALAGGWEQFF.

V and J are TRBV14 and TRBJ1-2; 10 nucleotides align to TRBD1. The CDR3 loop spans 16 amino acids. The V segment lost 1 base and the J segment 5 bases; nucleotides outside the gene matches: 7. Looked up from germline, CDR1 is SGHDN and CDR2 is FVKESK. In DNA form, the CDR3 reads TGTGCCAGCAGCCAAGGTCCGGGACAGGGGCCTTATGGCTACACCTTC. It translates to CASSQGPGQGPYGYTF.

V gene TRBV6-6 combines with J gene TRBJ1-1; no definite D call. The CDR3 sequence is 12 residues long. Germline V gene lookup returns CDR1 MNHNY and CDR2 SVGAGI (reference sequence). Trimming pared 7 bases from V and 4 bases from J, leaving 10 bases between. DNA of the CDR3: TGTGCCAGCACCGACCGGAGCACTGAAGCTTTCTTT. Its translation is CASTDRSTEAFF.

There are a few counts of this clone. The V call is TRBV6-5, the J call TRBJ2-5; 8 nucleotides line up with TRBD2. The CDR3 totals 13 residues. Germline values: CDR1 MNHEY, CDR2 SVGAGI. The V gene end was trimmed by 7 bases and the J gene end by 5 bases; junction bases not matched to a gene: 6. The CDR3: CASTQAGAETQYF. The CDR3 nucleotides are TGTGCCAGCACCCAAGCGGGGGCTGAGACCCAGTACTTC.

The rearrangement uses TRBV6-1 and TRBJ2-5; no firm D call. The CDR3 length is 11 residues. Germline V lookup: CDR1 MNHNS, CDR2 SASEGT. The V and J ends lost 10 bases and 5 bases respectively, with 11 bases between them. The DNA of the CDR3 is TGTGCCATCCGGGTCAGTGAGACCCAGTACTTC. This translates into CAIRVSETQYF.

The chain joins TRBV14 to TRBJ1-2; D gene ambiguous. The CDR3 length is 14 residues. Germline CDR1 is SGHDN and CDR2 is FVKESK. The germline V and J ends were trimmed by 0 bases and 8 bases, with 13 bases remaining between them. This CDR3 is CASSQEVDSLGYTF. The CDR3 DNA reads as TGTGCCAGCAGCCAAGAAGTGGACTCGCTCGGCTACACCTTC.

The J gene is TRBJ2-3, the V gene TRBV4-2; TRBD2 matches 9 bases. The CDR3 is 14 residues long. In germline, CDR1 is LGHNA, CDR2 YNFKEQ. V shed 6 bases, J shed 6 bases, and the junction held 7 bases outside the gene matches. The CDR3 loop reads CASRSGGSIDTQYF. The CDR3 DNA sequence: TGTGCCAGCAGGAGCGGGGGGTCAATCGATACGCAGTATTTT.

The genes are TRBV5-8 and TRBJ1-1, with D hard to call. The germline gives CDR1 SGHTS, CDR2 YDEGEE. The V and J ends lost 0 bases and 1 base respectively, with 10 bases between them. The length of the CDR3 is 15 residues. CDR3 sequence reads: CASSLVGGPNTEAFF. In DNA form, the CDR3 reads TGTGCCAGCAGCTTGGTGGGAGGGCCGAACACTGAAGCTTTCTTT. The full variable domain, rest sourced from reference TRBV5-8 and TRBJ1-1, is EAGVTQSPTHLIKTRGQQATLRCSPISGHTSVYWYQQALGLGLQFLLWYDEGEERNRGNFPPRFSGRQFPNYSSELNVNALELEDSALYLCASSLVGGPNTEAFFGQGTRLTVV.

This sequence joins TRBV30 and TRBJ2-1; TRBD2 matches at 7 bases. Germline loops: CDR1 GTSNPN, CDR2 SVGIG (reference sequence). This CDR3 has 14 residues. J gave up 8 bases and V 3 bases, and 10 bases lay outside the gene matches. The CDR3: CAWSGGLGGDEQFF. The CDR3, as DNA: TGTGCCTGGAGCGGCGGACTAGGAGGCGATGAGCAGTTCTTC. The full variable domain, rest sourced from reference TRBV30 and TRBJ2-1, is SQTIHQWPATLVQPVGSPLSLECTVEGTSNPNLYWYRQAAGRGLQLLFYSVGIGQISSEVPQNLSASRPQDRQFILSSKKLLLSDSGFYLCAWSGGLGGDEQFFGPGTRLTVL.

The gene calls are TRBV4-1 and TRBJ1-5, with 8 bases identical to TRBD1. V dropped 1 base and J dropped 2; count of bases not matched to a gene: 4. Looked up from germline, CDR1 is MGHRA and CDR2 is YSYEKL. The CDR3 is made up of 16 amino acids. The CDR3 loop is CASSQGDRFGNQPQHF. The CDR3 DNA follows: TGCGCCAGCAGCCAAGGGGACAGGTTTGGCAATCAGCCCCAGCATTTT.

The gene calls are TRBV11-2 and TRBJ2-3; the D gene is possibly TRBD2 (6 bases). The CDR3 consists of 13 residues. Germline values: CDR1 SGHAT, CDR2 FQNNGV. Trimming shortened V by 1 base and J by 6 bases, and 8 bases separated the two germline ends. As DNA, the CDR3 is TGTGCCAGCAGCTTAGGGGCGGGGGATACGCAGTATTTT. This gives the protein CASSLGAGDTQYF. The full variable domain, in which reference TRBV11-2 and TRBJ2-3 provide the parts outside the CDR3, is EAGVAQSPRYKIIEKRQSVAFWCNPISGHATLYWYQQILGQGPKLLIQFQNNGVVDDSQLPKDRFSAERLKGVDSTLKIQPAKLEDSAVYLCASSLGAGDTQYFGPGTRLTVL.

The V gene is TRBV9, the J gene TRBJ2-5, with D maybe TRBD2 (7 bases). CDR3 length: 14 amino acids. The germline V gene encodes CDR1 SGDLS and CDR2 YYNGEE. Trimming pared 3 bases from V and 2 bases from J, leaving 11 bases between. The CDR3 spells CASSGGGRQETQYF. The CDR3 DNA reads TGTGCCAGCAGCGGGGGGGGCAGACAAGAGACCCAGTACTTC.

The rearrangement links TRBV5-5 to TRBJ2-2, with D possibly TRBD1 on 6 matching bases. Germline assignment: CDR1 SGHKS and CDR2 YYEKEE (reference sequence). Trimming shortened V by 0 bases and J by 5 bases, and 11 bases separated the two germline ends. CDR3 length: 15 residues. CDR3 in DNA: TGTGCCAGCAGCTTGGGAGGGGGTCTAACCGGGGAGCTGTTTTTT. Its protein is CASSLGGGLTGELFF. Full variable domain (rest looked up from reference TRBV5-5 and TRBJ2-2): DAGVTQSPTHLIKTRGQQVTLRCSPISGHKSVSWYQQVLGQGPQFIFQYYEKEERGRGNFPDRFSARQFPNYSSELNVNALLLGDSALYLCASSLGGGLTGELFFGEGSRLTVL.

The chain has TRBV15 and TRBJ2-7; maybe TRBD1 (6 bases). This CDR3 region has 13 residues. Germline CDR1 reads LNHNV; CDR2 reads YYDKDF (reference sequence). V was trimmed by 5 bases and J by 7 bases, leaving 15 bases between them. The CDR3 nucleotides read TGTGCCACCAGCGGGGGACATCTCTTTGAGCAGTACTTC. This sequence encodes CATSGGHLFEQYF.

The gene calls are TRBV18 and TRBJ2-2, with D unresolved. V was cut by 3 bases and J by 7 bases, with 12 bases left in between. In germline, CDR1 is KGHSH, CDR2 LQKENI. The CDR3 totals 14 residues. This CDR3 reads CASSPASGLGELFF. DNA of the CDR3: TGTGCCAGCTCACCTGCATCGGGTCTCGGGGAGCTGTTTTTT.

The chain employs TRBV11-1 and TRBJ1-1, with a weak D call TRBD1 (6 bases). The ends were cut back, 5 bases at V and 3 bases at J, with 13 bases in the middle. CDR1 and CDR2 (germline): SGHAT, FQDESV (reference sequence). CDR3 length: 14 amino acids. The CDR3 DNA follows: TGTGCCAGCAGCGCACAGGGCGATTACACTGAAGCTTTCTTT. Protein: CASSAQGDYTEAFF.

DNA for the CDR3: TGTGCCAGCAGCAAATGGGACCGGGACAGGCACTACGAGCAGTACTTC. Its protein product is CASSKWDRDRHYEQYF. The chain uses TRBV21-1 and TRBJ2-7; the DNA was not compared with TRBD1, the D call given in the table. TRBV21-1 counts as a pseudogene. The CDR3 covers 16 residues.

This clone was seen only a few times. The V call is TRBV28, the J call TRBJ1-1; tentatively, D is TRBD1 (6 bases). V gave up 5 bases and J gave up 3 bases, with 13 bases separating them. Per the germline V gene, CDR1 is MDHEN and CDR2 is SYDVKM. CDR3 length equals 14 residues. Here the CDR3 DNA reads TGTGCCAGCAGTACCCGGACAGCCGACACTGAAGCTTTCTTT. Protein product: CASSTRTADTEAFF.

This chain joins TRBV7-2 and TRBJ1-6; 8 bases agree with TRBD1. This CDR3 is 15 amino acids long. Germline trimming cut 5 bases from V and 7 bases from J; bases unmatched to any gene: 7. Germline assignment: CDR1 SGHTA and CDR2 FQGNSA. DNA for the CDR3: TGTGCCAGCAGCCTCCGACAGGGGACCAATTCACCCCTCCACTTT. This translates into CASSLRQGTNSPLHF.

The sample holds one count of this clone. The chain employs TRBV28 and TRBJ2-7, with D possibly TRBD1 on 5 matching bases. This CDR3 region has 15 residues. Germline CDR1 MDHEN, CDR2 SYDVKM. Trimming left V 7 bases short and J 1 base short, with 17 bases between. The CDR3 DNA reads TGTGCCAGCATCCCCCCTACAGGCAGATCCTACGAGCAGTACTTC. Residues: CASIPPTGRSYEQYF.

This rearrangement joins TRBV30 to TRBJ1-3, with a weak D call TRBD1 (6 bases). From germline, CDR1 is GTSNPN and CDR2 SVGIG (reference sequence). V was cut by 1 base and J by 5 bases, with 9 bases left in between. The CDR3 spans 13 residues. For the CDR3, the DNA is TGTGCCTGGAGTGGGCAGGGGAGAAACACCATATATTTT. Its protein is CAWSGQGRNTIYF.

This clone was observed a single time. The same CDR3 can be traced to other DNA sequences in this sample. The V call is TRBV5-4, the J call TRBJ1-1, with a tentative D call TRBD1 (5 bases). The germline CDR1 and CDR2 sequences are SGHNT and YYREEE (reference sequence). The CDR3 loop spans 14 amino acids. Trimming took 4 bases from V and 1 from J, leaving 11 bases between them. CDR3 nucleotide sequence: TGTGCCAGCAGCGTGGGACTGAAGAACACTGAAGCTTTCTTT. Amino acid sequence: CASSVGLKNTEAFF.

This clone came up once. The J gene is TRBJ2-2, the V gene TRBV6-5; D possibly corresponds to TRBD2 (6 bases). This CDR3 region has 15 residues. Germline V gene data show CDR1 as MNHEY and CDR2 as SVGAGI. V lost 2 bases and J 6 bases, leaving 13 bases between the germline ends. The CDR3 sequence: CASSYRGGKSGELFF. In DNA, the CDR3 is TGTGCCAGCAGTTACCGGGGCGGGAAGTCCGGGGAGCTGTTTTTT.

The chain carries TRBV7-2 and TRBJ1-3, with D perhaps matching TRBD1 (6 bases). The V gene's germline CDR1 is SGHTA and CDR2 FQGNSA. V gave up 6 bases and J gave up 4 bases, with 13 bases separating them. This CDR3 is built from 14 residues. CDR3 DNA: TGTGCCAGCAGTCCAACAGGGTCCGGAAACACCATATATTTT. Its translation: CASSPTGSGNTIYF.

The chain carries TRBV6-6 and TRBJ2-2, with 8 bases matching TRBD1. CDR3 length: 16 residues. The germline gives CDR1 MNHNY, CDR2 SVGAGI (reference sequence). Unmatched junction bases numbered 6, after V lost 2 bases and J lost 4 bases. The CDR3 region is CASSYRQGAGTGELFF. The CDR3, as DNA: TGTGCCAGCAGTTACCGGCAGGGGGCCGGCACCGGGGAGCTGTTTTTT.

This sequence joins TRBV5-1 and TRBJ1-2; a weak D match, TRBD1 (5 bases). Germline CDR1 SGHRS, CDR2 YFSETQ. Deletions cut 4 bases from V and 10 bases from J, with 23 bases between. CDR3 size: 15 residues. The CDR3 loop reads CASSRSPGGTFDYTF. In DNA form, the CDR3 reads TGCGCCAGCAGCCGTTCACCGGGGGGTACCTTCGACTACACCTTC.

The J gene is TRBJ1-5, the V gene TRBV28, with D uncertain. The CDR3 is made up of 14 amino acids. CDR1 and CDR2 (germline): MDHEN, SYDVKM. Between the trimmed V and J ends, which lost 5 bases and 0 bases, there was a span of 8 bases. The chain's CDR3 is CASSPRYSNQPQHF. DNA for the CDR3: TGTGCCAGCAGTCCCCGTTATAGCAATCAGCCCCAGCATTTT. The full variable domain, its missing parts supplied by reference TRBV28 and TRBJ1-5, is DVKVTQSSRYLVKRTGEKVFLECVQDMDHENMFWYRQDPGLGLRLIYFSYDVKMKEKGDIPEGYSVSREKKERFSLILESASTNQTSMYLCASSPRYSNQPQHFGDGTRLSIL.

The V call is TRBV18, the J call TRBJ2-7; TRBD1 matches 7 bases. J lost 5 bases, V lost 3 bases, and 4 bases had no gene match. This CDR3 contains 13 residues. Per the germline V gene, CDR1 is KGHSH and CDR2 is LQKENI. CDR3 sequence: CASSPDRFHEQYF. CDR3 in DNA: TGTGCCAGCTCACCGGACAGGTTCCACGAGCAGTACTTC. Combining the CDR3 with reference TRBV18 and TRBJ2-7 gives the whole variable domain NAGVMQNPRHLVRRRGQEARLRCSPMKGHSHVYWYRQLPEEGLKFMVYLQKENIIDESGMPKERFSAEFPKEGPSILRIQQVVRGDSAAYFCASSPDRFHEQYFGPGTRLTVT.

This rearrangement joins TRBV28 to TRBJ1-5; D unresolved. CDR1 and CDR2 (germline): MDHEN, SYDVKM. Deletions cut 8 bases from V and 1 base from J, with 12 bases between. CDR3 length equals 14 residues. As DNA, the CDR3 is TGTGCCAGCGAGGGTGGCGAGAGCAATCAGCCCCAGCATTTT. Protein sequence: CASEGGESNQPQHF.

The chain has TRBV19 and TRBJ2-3; no clear D gene. V shed 8 bases and J shed 0 bases, with 12 bases lying between them. The CDR3 runs 14 residues. CDR1 is LNHDA, CDR2 SQIVND, per germline (reference sequence). The CDR3 loop reads CASRQASSTDTQYF. CDR3 nucleotides: TGTGCCAGTCGGCAGGCCTCTAGCACAGATACGCAGTATTTT.